This TCR beta chain was documented in a study of blood T cell repertoires in COVID-19. At the level of the study: Sites across the United States, Italy and Spain contributed samples from acute and convalescent COVID-19. The analysed material was cDNA or gDNA that came from T cells, B-cell-depleted T cells, or PBMCs.

Authors' processing steps: Amplification of reference gene primers was used by the study to estimate nucleated cell counts. Clones were sequenced by immunoSEQ multiplex PCR, and TCRdb holds only the in-frame ones, with some missing. V and J calls and clone size are those listed in that table; D and trimming were worked out from the DNA. The table has about 110,000 clones, 71% seen once. With 5 bases clipped from V and 9 bases from J, the junction kept 17 bases outside the gene matches. Germline V lookup: CDR1 SGHRS, CDR2 YFSETQ. CDR3 length: 15 amino acids. Sequenced material: peripheral blood. V and J are TRBV5-1 and TRBJ2-7; 7 bases fit TRBD1. The origin of this receptor is a human donor with acute or convalescent COVID-19. The donor label of this sample is uncertain. The CDR3 DNA reads TGCGCCAGCAGAGATACCGGGACAGCCTACGACGTGCAGTACTTC. Amino acid sequence: CASRDTGTAYDVQYF.